This TCR beta chain comes out of a study of T cells in Graves' hyperthyroidism and ophthalmopathy. Points from the study as a whole: In blood, most of the thyroid clonotypes expanded above 0.001 were also present.

This clonotype was seen ten or more times. The antigen is not known. Clinical symptoms, serum thyroxine and TRAb, thyroid ultrasound and orbital computed tomography were used for the diagnoses. TCR beta CDR3 regions were amplified from RNA. First-round RT-PCR of the TCR CDR3 relied on the HTBI primer set. TCRdb analysed the multiplex PCR reads with MiXCR anew, one entry per CDR3 protein. The data hold hundreds of thousands of distinct CDR3 sequences, with less than 45% observed a single time. The TCR sequence derives from an adult man with Graves' disease, either hyperthyroidism or ophthalmopathy (not recorded which). The sequenced material came from peripheral blood or thyroid tissue (not recorded which).

The DNA for the CDR3 is TGTGCCAGCAGCGGACGGACTAGCGGGAAGGCGAACACCGGGGAGCTGTTTTTT. As protein: CASSGRTSGKANTGELFF. V and J are TRBV7-9 and TRBJ2-2; 12 nucleotides line up with TRBD2. The CDR3 totals 18 residues. The ends lost 5 bases at V and 0 bases at J; junction bases unmatched: 7. The germline V gene encodes CDR1 SEHNR and CDR2 FQNEAQ (reference sequence).